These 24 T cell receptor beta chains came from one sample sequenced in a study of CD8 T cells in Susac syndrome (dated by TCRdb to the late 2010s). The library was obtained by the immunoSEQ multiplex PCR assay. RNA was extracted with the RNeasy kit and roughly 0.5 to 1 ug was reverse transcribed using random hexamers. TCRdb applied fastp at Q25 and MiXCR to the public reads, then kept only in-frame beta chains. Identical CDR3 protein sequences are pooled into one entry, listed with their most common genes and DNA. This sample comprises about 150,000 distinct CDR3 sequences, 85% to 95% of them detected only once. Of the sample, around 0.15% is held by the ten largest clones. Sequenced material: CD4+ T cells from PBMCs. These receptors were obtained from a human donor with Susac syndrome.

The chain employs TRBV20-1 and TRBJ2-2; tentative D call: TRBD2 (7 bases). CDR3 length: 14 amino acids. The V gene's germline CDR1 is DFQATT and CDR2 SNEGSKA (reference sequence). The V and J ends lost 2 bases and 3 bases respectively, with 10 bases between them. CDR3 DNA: TGCAGTGCTAGACGGGGGGCTTACACCGGGGAGCTGTTTTTT. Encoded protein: CSARRGAYTGELFF.

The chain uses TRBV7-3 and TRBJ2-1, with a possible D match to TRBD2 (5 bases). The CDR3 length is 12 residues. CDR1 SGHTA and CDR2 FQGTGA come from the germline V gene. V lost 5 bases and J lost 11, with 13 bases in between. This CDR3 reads CASSSTGIKQFF. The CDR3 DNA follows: TGTGCCAGCAGCAGTACCGGGATTAAGCAGTTCTTC.

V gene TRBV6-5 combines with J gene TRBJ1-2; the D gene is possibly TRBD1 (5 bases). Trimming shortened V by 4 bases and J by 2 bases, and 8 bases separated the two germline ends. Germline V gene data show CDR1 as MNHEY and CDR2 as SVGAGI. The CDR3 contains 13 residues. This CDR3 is CASSSWDNYGYTF. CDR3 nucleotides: TGTGCCAGCAGTTCGTGGGACAACTATGGCTACACCTTC.

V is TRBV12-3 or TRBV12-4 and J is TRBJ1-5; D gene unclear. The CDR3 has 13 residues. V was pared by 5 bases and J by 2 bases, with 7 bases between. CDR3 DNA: TGTGCCAGCAGTAGGATTGGCAATCAGCCCCAGCATTTT. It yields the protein CASSRIGNQPQHF.

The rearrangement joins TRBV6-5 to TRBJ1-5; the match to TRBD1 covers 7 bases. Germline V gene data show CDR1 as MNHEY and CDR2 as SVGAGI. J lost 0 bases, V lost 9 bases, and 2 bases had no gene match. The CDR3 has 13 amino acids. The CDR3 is CASGTDSNQPQHF. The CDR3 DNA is TGTGCCAGTGGGACAGATAGCAATCAGCCCCAGCATTTT.

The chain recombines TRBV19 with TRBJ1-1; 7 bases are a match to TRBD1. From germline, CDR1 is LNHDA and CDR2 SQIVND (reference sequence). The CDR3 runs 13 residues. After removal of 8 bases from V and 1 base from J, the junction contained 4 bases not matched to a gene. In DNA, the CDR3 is TGTGCCAGTGCCCGGACAGGGAACACTGAAGCTTTCTTT. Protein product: CASARTGNTEAFF.

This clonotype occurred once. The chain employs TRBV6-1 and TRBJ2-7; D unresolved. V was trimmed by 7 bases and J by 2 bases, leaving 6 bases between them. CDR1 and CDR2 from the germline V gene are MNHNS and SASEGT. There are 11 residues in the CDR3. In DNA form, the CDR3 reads TGTGCCAGCATGCAGGCCTACGAGCAGTACTTC. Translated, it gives CASMQAYEQYF.

The CDR3 DNA sequence: TGCAGTGCTAAACGGAGCAATCAGCCCCAGCATTTT. This translates into CSAKRSNQPQHF. V is TRBV20-1 and J is TRBJ1-5; D remains unclear. With 4 bases removed from V and 1 base from J, the gap between germline ends came to 5 bases. The CDR3 is made up of 12 amino acids. Looked up from germline, CDR1 is DFQATT and CDR2 is SNEGSKA (reference sequence).

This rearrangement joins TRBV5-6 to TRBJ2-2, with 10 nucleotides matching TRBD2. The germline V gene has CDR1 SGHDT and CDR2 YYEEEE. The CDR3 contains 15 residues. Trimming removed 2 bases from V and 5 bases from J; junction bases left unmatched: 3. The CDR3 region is CASSFLAGATGELFF. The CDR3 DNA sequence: TGTGCCAGCAGCTTTCTAGCGGGGGCGACCGGGGAGCTGTTTTTT.

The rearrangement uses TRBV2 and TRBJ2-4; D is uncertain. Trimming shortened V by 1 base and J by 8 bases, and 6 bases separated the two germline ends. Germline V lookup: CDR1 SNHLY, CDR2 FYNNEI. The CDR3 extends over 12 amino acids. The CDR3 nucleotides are TGTGCCAGCAGTGAAGGAGGTGACATTCAGTACTTC. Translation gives CASSEGGDIQYF.

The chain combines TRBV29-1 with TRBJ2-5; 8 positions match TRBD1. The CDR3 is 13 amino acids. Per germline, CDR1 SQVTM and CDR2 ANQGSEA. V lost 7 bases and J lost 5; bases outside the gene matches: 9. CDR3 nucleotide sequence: TGCAGCGCCCGACAGGGGATAAGGGAGACCCAGTACTTC. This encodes CSARQGIRETQYF. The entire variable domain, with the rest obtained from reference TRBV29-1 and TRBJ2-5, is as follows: SAVISQKPSRDICQRGTSLTIQCQVDSQVTMMFWYRQQPGQSLTLIATANQGSEATYESGFVIDKFPISRPNLTFSTLTVSNMSPEDSSIYLCSARQGIRETQYFGPGTRLLVL.

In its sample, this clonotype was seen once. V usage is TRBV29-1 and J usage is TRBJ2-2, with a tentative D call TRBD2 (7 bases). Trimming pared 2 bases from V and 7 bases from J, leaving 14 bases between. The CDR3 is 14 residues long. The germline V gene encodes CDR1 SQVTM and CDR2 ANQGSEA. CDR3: CSVEFAGAFGELFF. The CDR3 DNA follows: TGCAGCGTTGAATTCGCGGGGGCATTCGGGGAGCTGTTTTTT.

In DNA form, the CDR3 reads TGTGCCACTCATGCGACCGGGACAGGGGGCCACGAGCAGTACTTC. Protein: CATHATGTGGHEQYF. V is TRBV15 and J is TRBJ2-7; 12 bases align to TRBD1. Germline CDR1 reads LNHNV; CDR2 reads YYDKDF (reference sequence). Trimming took 9 bases from V and 5 from J; bases not matched to a gene: 11. This CDR3 has 15 amino acids.

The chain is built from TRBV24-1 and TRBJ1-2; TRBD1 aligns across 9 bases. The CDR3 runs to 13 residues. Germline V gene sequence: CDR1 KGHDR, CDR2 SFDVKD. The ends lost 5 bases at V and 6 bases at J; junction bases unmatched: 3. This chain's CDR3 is CATSVRTGDGYTF. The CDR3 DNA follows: TGTGCCACCAGTGTTAGGACAGGGGATGGCTACACCTTC.

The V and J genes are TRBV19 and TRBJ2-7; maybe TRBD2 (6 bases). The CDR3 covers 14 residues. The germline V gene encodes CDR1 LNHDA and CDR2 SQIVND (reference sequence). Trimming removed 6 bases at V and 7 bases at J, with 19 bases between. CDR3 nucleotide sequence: TGTGCCAGTAGCCGGGGAGGCAGGACCTGGGAGCAGTACTTC. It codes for CASSRGGRTWEQYF.

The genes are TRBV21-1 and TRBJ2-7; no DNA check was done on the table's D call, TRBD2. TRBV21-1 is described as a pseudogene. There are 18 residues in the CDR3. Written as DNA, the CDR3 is TGTGCCAGCAGCAAAGACCTGGGACTAGCGGGGGGCCCCTACGAGCAGTACTTC. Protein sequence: CASSKDLGLAGGPYEQYF.

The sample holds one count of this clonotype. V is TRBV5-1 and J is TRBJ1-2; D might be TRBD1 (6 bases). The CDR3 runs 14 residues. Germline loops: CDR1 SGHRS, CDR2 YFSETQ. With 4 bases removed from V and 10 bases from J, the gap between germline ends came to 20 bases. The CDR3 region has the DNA TGCGCCAGCAGCAGGGACACAGGGATGGTAATCTACACCTTC. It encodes CASSRDTGMVIYTF.

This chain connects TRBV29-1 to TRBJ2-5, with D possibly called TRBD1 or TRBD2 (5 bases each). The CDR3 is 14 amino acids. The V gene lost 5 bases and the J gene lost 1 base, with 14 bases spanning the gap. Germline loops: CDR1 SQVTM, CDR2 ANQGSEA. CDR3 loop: CSVYPRGPQETQYF. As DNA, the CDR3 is TGCAGCGTTTACCCCCGGGGCCCCCAAGAGACCCAGTACTTC.

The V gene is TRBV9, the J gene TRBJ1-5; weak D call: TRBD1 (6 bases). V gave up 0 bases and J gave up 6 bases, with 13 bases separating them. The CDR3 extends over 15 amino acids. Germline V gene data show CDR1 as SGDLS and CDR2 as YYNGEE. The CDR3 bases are TGTGCCAGCAGCGTAGATTCACAGGGAGGTCAGCCCCAGCATTTT. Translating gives CASSVDSQGGQPQHF.

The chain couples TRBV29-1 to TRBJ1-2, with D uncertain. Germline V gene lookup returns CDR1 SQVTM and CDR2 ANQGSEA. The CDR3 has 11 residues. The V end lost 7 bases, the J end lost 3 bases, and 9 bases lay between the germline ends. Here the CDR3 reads CSEMTDYGYTF. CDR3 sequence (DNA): TGCAGCGAGATGACCGACTATGGCTACACCTTC.

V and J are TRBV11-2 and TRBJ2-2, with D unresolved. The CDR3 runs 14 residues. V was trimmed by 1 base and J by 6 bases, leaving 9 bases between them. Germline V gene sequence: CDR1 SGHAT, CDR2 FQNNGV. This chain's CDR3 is CASSLGRRAGELFF. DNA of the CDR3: TGTGCCAGCAGCTTAGGGAGAAGGGCCGGGGAGCTGTTTTTT.

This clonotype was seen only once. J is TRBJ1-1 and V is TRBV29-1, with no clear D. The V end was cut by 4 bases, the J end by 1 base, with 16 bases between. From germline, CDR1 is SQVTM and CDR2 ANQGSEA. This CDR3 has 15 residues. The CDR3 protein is CSVGDRAGPNTEAFF. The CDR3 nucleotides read TGCAGCGTTGGGGATCGGGCAGGACCGAACACTGAAGCTTTCTTT.

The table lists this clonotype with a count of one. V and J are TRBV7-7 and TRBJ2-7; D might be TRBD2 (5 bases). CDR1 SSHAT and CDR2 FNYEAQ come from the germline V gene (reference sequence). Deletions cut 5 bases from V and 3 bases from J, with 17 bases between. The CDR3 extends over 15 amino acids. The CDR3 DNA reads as TGTGCCAGCAGCGAAAAAGAGGGCAGCCGCTACGAGCAGTACTTC. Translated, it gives CASSEKEGSRYEQYF. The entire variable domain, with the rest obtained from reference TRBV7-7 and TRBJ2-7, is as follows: GAGVSQSPRYKVTKRGQDVTLRCDPISSHATLYWYQQALGQGPEFLTYFNYEAQPDKSGLPSDRFSAERPEGSISTLTIQRTEQRDSAMYRCASSEKEGSRYEQYFGPGTRLTVT.

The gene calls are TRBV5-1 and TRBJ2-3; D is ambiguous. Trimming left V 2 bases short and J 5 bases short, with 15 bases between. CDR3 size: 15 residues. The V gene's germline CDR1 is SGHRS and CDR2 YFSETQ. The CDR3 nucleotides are TGCGCCAGCAGCTTAGCGCCGGCCCCAGGAGATACGCAGTATTTT. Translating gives CASSLAPAPGDTQYF.